Below, 6 T cell receptor beta chains from the same sample are listed, as sequenced in a study of blood T cells in healthy people across ages. A second PCR, run for about 7 to 11 cycles, used a sample-barcoded 5' primer plus a J-beta primer mix. One entry per CDR3 protein results from TCRdb running MiXCR on the 5' RACE reads. The repertoire has some 710,000 distinct CDR3 sequences, 46% of them found once; the top ten carry less than 20%. Sequenced material: blood. These receptors were obtained from a man older than 75 in good health.

This clonotype came up a few times. A junction end diverges from the germline sequence, so it may reflect a read error. The chain links TRBV5-1 to TRBJ2-1; either TRBD1 or TRBD2 may fit D (5 bases each). This CDR3 is built from 13 residues. The germline V gene has CDR1 SGHRS and CDR2 YFSETQ. CDR3 sequence reads: CASTGDLNGERFF. The CDR3 coding sequence is TGCGCCAGCACCGGGGACCTTAATGGGGAGCGGTTCTTC.

This chain uses TRBV6-5 with TRBJ2-5, with no clear D. V was cut by 3 bases and J by 1 base, with 9 bases left in between. The V gene's germline CDR1 is MNHEY and CDR2 SVGAGI. The CDR3 length is 14 residues. CDR3 nucleotides: TGTGCCAGCAGTTATCAGAGGACCCAAGAGACCCAGTACTTC. This codes for CASSYQRTQETQYF.

J is TRBJ2-1 and V is TRBV25-1, with TRBD2 matching over 10 bases. The J call may be mistaken, given a closer DNA end match to TRBJ2-7. CDR1 is MGHDK, CDR2 SYGVNS, per germline. The CDR3 is 14 amino acids. CDR3: CASSGTSEHNEQYF. Written as DNA, the CDR3 is TGTGCCAGCAGCGGGACTAGCGAACACAATGAGCAGTACTTC.

V and J are TRBV4-1 and TRBJ2-4, with no clear D. The J call may be wrong; the DNA end is better matched by TRBJ2-7. Germline CDR1 is MGHRA and CDR2 is YSYEKL. This CDR3 is built from 14 residues. CDR3 nucleotides: TGCGCCAGCAGCCAGGCCCTAATCAGCTACGAGCAGTACTTC. Amino acid sequence: CASSQALISYEQYF.

The chain is built from TRBV27 and TRBJ2-1; the D is unclear. The V gene lost 4 bases and the J gene lost 5 bases, with 9 bases spanning the gap. Germline CDR1 and CDR2: MNHEY and SMNVEV (reference sequence). There are 13 residues in the CDR3. CDR3 coding DNA: TGTGCCAGCAGTTCCAACCCCGACAATGAGCAGTTCTTC. It encodes CASSSNPDNEQFF.

A note on this clonotype: A single base separates this from a much larger clone, so it may be a read error. The chain uses TRBV7-2 and TRBJ2-3, with D tentatively TRBD2 (5 bases). CDR3 length equals 14 residues. Trimming took 3 bases from V and 1 from J, leaving 8 bases between them. Germline lookup yields CDR1 SGHTA and CDR2 FQGNSA. Here the CDR3 DNA reads TGTGCCAGCAGCTTCGAAGCGGGCACAGATACGCAGTATTTT. As protein: CASSFEAGTDTQYF.